This T cell receptor beta chain was recovered during a study of blood T cells in healthy people across ages. Study overall: Template switching picked up about one barcoded beta molecule for each two T cells.

Individuals who donated were healthy Caucasians from Russia aged about 6 to 95. About this clonotype itself: Its antigen is unidentified.

Regarding the study as a whole: CMV infection status of these donors was not known.

A J-beta primer mix and a sample-barcoded 5' primer were used in a second PCR of roughly 6 to 12 cycles. The template-switch adaptor was a 5' adaptor with 12 random nucleotides. It tagged each cDNA molecule. One entry per CDR3 protein results from TCRdb running MiXCR on the 5' RACE reads. This table holds about 680,000 distinct CDR3 sequences, around 45% found once. Germline assignment: CDR1 SGHTA and CDR2 FQGNSA. V was trimmed by 1 base and J by 5 bases, leaving 19 bases between them. The CDR3 spans 17 residues. The J gene is TRBJ2-3, the V gene TRBV7-2; D gene unclear. Sequencing was performed on blood. The source of this sequence is a woman aged 55-69 years in good health. CDR3 loop: CASSLDSGRRKGDTQYF. The CDR3 DNA follows: TGTGCCAGCAGCTTAGATTCAGGCAGGCGGAAAGGAGATACGCAGTATTTT.